The 10 T cell receptor beta chains below were found in one sample sequenced in a study of cytomegalovirus exposure and HLA in healthy donors. PCR primers comprised 60 Vbeta and 13 Jbeta primers. Profiling relied on immunoSEQ multiplex PCR, and the TCRdb table lists in-frame clones only, not all of them. The top ten hold roughly 1.2% of the sample, which has about 110,000 clones, around 78% seen once. The sample comprised PBMCs. Receptor source: a woman aged 30 to 39 in good health and CMV-seronegative.

The CDR3 bases are TGTGCCAGCAGCTTAAGACAGGTTCACATCGGGCCCCAGCATTTT. Encoded protein: CASSLRQVHIGPQHF. The genes are TRBV7-9 and TRBJ1-5; a possible D gene is TRBD1 (6 bases). Trimming removed 2 bases from V and 9 bases from J, with 17 bases in between. CDR1 and CDR2 from the germline V gene are SEHNR and FQNEAQ (reference sequence). This CDR3 has 15 amino acids.

The chain recombines TRBV4-1 with TRBJ2-1; 8 bases are a match to TRBD2. Per germline, CDR1 MGHRA and CDR2 YSYEKL. J lost 4 bases, V lost 3 bases, and 11 bases had no gene match. The CDR3 extends over 17 amino acids. This CDR3 reads CASSHGDRAGDYNEQFF. Written as DNA, the CDR3 is TGCGCCAGCAGCCACGGCGATCGAGCGGGAGATTACAATGAGCAGTTCTTC.

This sequence joins TRBV5-4 and TRBJ2-7, with 9 nucleotides matching TRBD1. This CDR3 spans 18 amino acids. Trimming removed 2 bases from V and 2 bases from J; junction bases left unmatched: 14. Germline-derived CDR1 and CDR2 are SGHNT and YYREEE (reference sequence). The CDR3 protein is CASSLRLLMGQGTYEQYF. DNA for the CDR3: TGTGCCAGCAGCTTAAGACTTTTGATGGGACAGGGAACCTACGAGCAGTACTTC.

The chain is built from TRBV7-2 and TRBJ2-7; 8 bases line up with TRBD1. Trimming cost V 5 bases and J 3 bases; bases outside gene matches: 9. This CDR3 is built from 15 residues. From germline, CDR1 is SGHTA and CDR2 FQGNSA. The CDR3 nucleotides read TGTGCCAGCAGCCCCCACAGGGGGTTAAGCTACGAGCAGTACTTC. It codes for CASSPHRGLSYEQYF.

This chain connects TRBV30 to TRBJ2-6; the match to TRBD1 covers 7 bases. CDR3 length equals 14 residues. J was trimmed by 2 bases and V by 4 bases; bases with no gene match: 2. CDR1 is GTSNPN, CDR2 SVGIG, per germline (reference sequence). CDR3 amino acids: CAWTGTAGANVLTF. CDR3 DNA sequence: TGTGCCTGGACAGGGACAGCTGGGGCCAACGTCCTGACTTTC. The full variable domain, with the rest looked up from reference TRBV30 and TRBJ2-6, is SQTIHQWPATLVQPVGSPLSLECTVEGTSNPNLYWYRQAAGRGLQLLFYSVGIGQISSEVPQNLSASRPQDRQFILSSKKLLLSDSGFYLCAWTGTAGANVLTFGAGSRLTVL.

This clone was counted once. V gene TRBV2 combines with J gene TRBJ2-7, with D uncertain. The CDR3 loop spans 11 amino acids. Germline V CDR1 and CDR2: SNHLY, FYNNEI. Trimming left V 8 bases short and J 5 bases short, with 10 bases between. DNA of the CDR3: TGTGCCAGCTCCTTTGGCCACGAGCAGTACTTC. Translation: CASSFGHEQYF.

V is TRBV7-6 and J is TRBJ2-3; D unresolved. Germline V CDR1 and CDR2: SGHVS, FNYEAQ. With 5 bases removed from V and 3 bases from J, the gap between germline ends came to 18 bases. The CDR3 has 16 residues. The chain's CDR3 is CASSPKERPTTDTQYF. CDR3 sequence (DNA): TGTGCCAGCAGCCCCAAGGAGCGACCTACGACAGATACGCAGTATTTT.

The chain recombines TRBV28 with TRBJ2-5; D is undetermined. The CDR3 loop spans 13 amino acids. Germline V gene lookup returns CDR1 MDHEN and CDR2 SYDVKM. Trimming shortened V by 7 bases and J by 2 bases, and 11 bases separated the two germline ends. Here the CDR3 DNA reads TGTGCCAGCAACAAGAAAGATCAAGAGACCCAGTACTTC. Translated: CASNKKDQETQYF. Variable domain in full (rest from reference TRBV28 and TRBJ2-5): DVKVTQSSRYLVKRTGEKVFLECVQDMDHENMFWYRQDPGLGLRLIYFSYDVKMKEKGDIPEGYSVSREKKERFSLILESASTNQTSMYLCASNKKDQETQYFGPGTRLLVL.

V and J are TRBV5-1 and TRBJ2-2; tentative D call: TRBD1 (6 bases). In germline, CDR1 is SGHRS, CDR2 YFSETQ. This CDR3 region has 14 residues. V lost 7 bases and J lost 1, with 11 bases in between. CDR3 loop: CASRTAMNTGELFF. The CDR3 DNA reads as TGCGCCAGCCGGACAGCAATGAACACCGGGGAGCTGTTTTTT.

This clone was found a few times. The chain uses TRBV18 and TRBJ1-2, with 11 bases matching TRBD1. The CDR3 spans 17 residues. Trimming took 4 bases from V and 0 from J; bases not matched to a gene: 7. CDR1 KGHSH and CDR2 LQKENI come from the germline V gene. The CDR3 region is CASSLPGQGVSNYGYTF. In DNA form, the CDR3 reads TGTGCCAGCTCACTACCGGGACAGGGGGTTTCTAACTATGGCTACACCTTC.